The source of this TCR beta chain is a study of blood T cell repertoires in COVID-19. About the study: Collection of acute and convalescent COVID-19 samples took place in the United States, Italy and Spain. Nucleic acid was either cDNA or gDNA, and it came from T cells, B-cell-depleted T cells, or PBMCs.

Germline loops: CDR1 LGHNA, CDR2 YSLEER. The CDR3 runs to 16 residues. The V segment lost 1 base and the J segment 1 base; nucleotides outside the gene matches: 4. This clone was seen only a few times. Original data processing: Amplification from reference gene primers served as the basis for estimated nucleated cell counts. The table came from immunoSEQ multiplex PCR; TCRdb's copy has only in-frame clones and leaves some out. V, J and clone size were drawn from that table, and D and trimming were deduced from the DNA. The sample yields some 46,000 clones, about 80% seen once. This TCR was sampled from a woman aged 60-70 years with acute or convalescent COVID-19. Sequences were obtained from peripheral blood. The J gene is TRBJ1-5, the V gene TRBV4-3; 7 bases are a match to TRBD1. Here the CDR3 DNA reads TGCGCCAGCAGCCAAGGACAGGGCCGGAGCAATCAGCCCCAGCATTTT. This translates into CASSQGQGRSNQPQHF.